This T cell receptor beta chain was identified in a study of T cells in pancreatic ductal adenocarcinoma. Overall study results and limits: Unique clonotypes were roughly 8-fold more numerous in blood than in tumor.

The CDR3 contains 15 residues. No neoadjuvant therapy was given to the selected pancreatic ductal adenocarcinoma patients before their surgery. TCRdb's table, derived via immunoSEQ multiplex PCR, lists solely in-frame clones and lacks some. The table lists over 90,000 clones, over 90% of them singletons. Worth noting for this clone: Its antigen is unidentified.

This sequence originates from a human donor with pancreatic ductal adenocarcinoma. The V call is TRBV21-1, the J call TRBJ2-5; TRBD1, the table's D call, lacks a check against the DNA. TRBV21-1 is tagged as a pseudogene. Sequenced: PBMCs. CDR3 DNA: TGTGCCAGCAGCATCCGGGACAGGCTTAGAGAGACCCAGTACTTC. Translation gives CASSIRDRLRETQYF.